Reported below is one T cell receptor beta chain. Its antigen is currently unknown. These data belong to a study of OX40 agonist ivuxolimab in advanced cancers. Study-level results: Dose levels from 0.1 to 3.0 mg/kg saw CD4+ and CD8+ blood T cells expand clonally by week 6.

V lost 3 bases, J lost 4 bases, and 7 bases stayed unmatched. The CDR3 has 15 amino acids. Germline CDR1 and CDR2: SGHNT and YENEEA. Measured with immunoSEQ multiplex PCR; TCRdb has only the in-frame clones, and not every one. Among around 80,000 clones listed, roughly 87% were seen once. The sample here was CD4+ or CD8+ T cells sorted from blood, taken in a trial of the OX40 agonist ivuxolimab. The sequence derives from an adult with an advanced solid tumor such as melanoma, head and neck, liver or kidney cancer. The genes are TRBV11-3 and TRBJ2-7, with 9 bases aligning to TRBD1. CDR3 protein: CASSLGGTGLYEQYF. CDR3 in DNA: TGTGCCAGCAGCTTGGGCGGGACAGGGTTATACGAGCAGTACTTC.